This TCR beta chain is from a study of T cells in Graves' hyperthyroidism and ophthalmopathy. Findings and caveats of the study: In the blood, most expanded thyroid clonotypes above 0.001 appeared as well. In simple terms, a model built on 13 V-J features told ophthalmopathy apart from stable hyperthyroidism.

Germline CDR1 reads SGHVS; CDR2 reads FQNEAQ. The germline V and J ends were trimmed by 1 base and 4 bases, with 19 bases remaining between them. The CDR3 length is 18 residues. Remarks on this clonotype: The antigen is not known.

TCR beta CDR3 region amplification was performed from RNA transcripts. The primer set for the first-round RT-PCR of the TCR CDR3 was HTBI. TCRdb reanalysed the multiplex PCR reads using MiXCR and keeps one entry per CDR3 protein. The repertoire holds 300,000 to 450,000 distinct CDR3 sequences, with around 15% as singletons. The sample taken for sequencing was blood. The chain recombines TRBV7-8 with TRBJ2-2; D remains unclear. This receptor was taken from a woman aged 30 to 39 with Graves' ophthalmopathy. For the CDR3, the DNA is TGTGCCAGCAGCTTAGTTCGTGGGTTGTTCGCAGGCACCGGGGAGCTGTTTTTT. This codes for CASSLVRGLFAGTGELFF.